The 22 T cell receptor beta chains reported below all come from one sample, sequenced in a study of OX40 agonist ivuxolimab in advanced cancers. Libraries were prepared by immunoSEQ multiplex PCR; TCRdb keeps only in-frame clonotypes and omits some of them. This sample has tens of thousands of clones, with about 91% found just once. Source: CD4+ or CD8+ T cells sorted from blood, taken in a trial of the OX40 agonist ivuxolimab. These receptor sequences come from an adult with an advanced solid tumor such as melanoma, head and neck, liver or kidney cancer.

V and J are TRBV5-1 and TRBJ1-4; the D is unclear. The CDR3 covers 12 residues. Germline CDR1 SGHRS, CDR2 YFSETQ. V was cut by 5 bases and J by 7 bases, with 9 bases left in between. The CDR3 sequence is CASRYVGEKLFF. The CDR3 bases are TGCGCCAGCAGATATGTAGGTGAAAAACTGTTTTTT.

V and J are TRBV6-4 and TRBJ1-2; D gene ambiguous. The germline gives CDR1 MRHNA, CDR2 SNTAGT. Trimming removed 8 bases from V and 2 bases from J, with 21 bases in between. The CDR3 has 16 amino acids. Here the CDR3 reads CASREFANGENYGYTF. CDR3 sequence (DNA): TGTGCCAGCCGCGAATTTGCTAACGGGGAAAACTATGGCTACACCTTC.

V usage is TRBV11-1 and J usage is TRBJ2-7; D is unresolved. Germline V CDR1 and CDR2: SGHAT, FQDESV (reference sequence). The CDR3 runs to 11 residues. Trimming shortened V by 1 base and J by 5 bases, and 3 bases separated the two germline ends. Here the CDR3 DNA reads TGTGCCAGCAGCTTAGGGAACGAGCAGTACTTC. It translates to CASSLGNEQYF.

The V gene is TRBV6-1, the J gene TRBJ1-2; unclear D gene. The germline gives CDR1 MNHNS, CDR2 SASEGT. Deletions cut 1 base from V and 2 bases from J, with 17 bases between. The CDR3 runs to 17 residues. CDR3 DNA: TGTGCCAGCAGTGAAGGTTTTGGCCACACAATGAACTATGGCTACACCTTC. Amino acids: CASSEGFGHTMNYGYTF.

V gene TRBV2 combines with J gene TRBJ2-1; D not resolved. Per germline, CDR1 SNHLY and CDR2 FYNNEI. The CDR3 totals 14 residues. Trimming pared 6 bases from V and 0 bases from J, leaving 9 bases between. As DNA, the CDR3 is TGTGCCAGCAGGCTCAGCCACTCCTACAATGAGCAGTTCTTC. Its protein is CASRLSHSYNEQFF.

The chain recombines TRBV4-1 with TRBJ1-1, with no clear D. The CDR3 is 13 residues long. V lost 1 base to trimming and J lost 1 base, with 4 bases between them. The V gene's germline CDR1 is MGHRA and CDR2 YSYEKL. The CDR3 is CASSQGPNTEAFF. DNA of the CDR3: TGCGCCAGCAGCCAAGGGCCGAACACTGAAGCTTTCTTT.

The chain employs TRBV7-9 and TRBJ1-1; D call uncertain. The V gene lost 0 bases and the J gene lost 1 base, with 6 bases spanning the gap. The germline CDR1 and CDR2 sequences are SEHNR and FQNEAQ (reference sequence). This CDR3 has 14 amino acids. This CDR3 reads CASSLAGRNTEAFF. DNA of the CDR3: TGTGCCAGCAGCTTAGCGGGGAGGAACACTGAAGCTTTCTTT. The complete variable domain, with remaining parts taken from reference TRBV7-9 and TRBJ1-1, reads DTGVSQNPRHKITKRGQNVTFRCDPISEHNRLYWYRQTLGQGPEFLTYFQNEAQLEKSRLLSDRFSAERPKGSFSTLEIQRTEQGDSAMYLCASSLAGRNTEAFFGQGTRLTVV.

The rearrangement uses TRBV9 and TRBJ2-1; D gene ambiguous. V dropped 4 bases and J dropped 0 bases, with 11 bases sitting between them. Germline loops: CDR1 SGDLS, CDR2 YYNGEE. This CDR3 has 15 amino acids. The chain's CDR3 is CASSYDASSYNEQFF. In DNA form, the CDR3 reads TGTGCCAGCAGCTATGACGCGAGCTCCTACAATGAGCAGTTCTTC. Full variable domain (outside the CDR3, taken from reference TRBV9 and TRBJ2-1): DSGVTQTPKHLITATGQRVTLRCSPRSGDLSVYWYQQSLDQGLQFLIQYYNGEERAKGNILERFSAQQFPDLHSELNLSSLELGDSALYFCASSYDASSYNEQFFGPGTRLTVL.

V and J are TRBV5-6 and TRBJ2-2; 10 nucleotides match TRBD2. V shed 2 bases, J shed 2 bases, and the junction held 12 bases outside the gene matches. The germline V gene has CDR1 SGHDT and CDR2 YYEEEE. This CDR3 has 19 residues. The CDR3 reads CASSLGPSGGRFNTGELFF. CDR3 DNA: TGTGCCAGCAGCTTAGGCCCTAGCGGGGGCCGATTTAACACCGGGGAGCTGTTTTTT.

The chain links TRBV7-9 to TRBJ1-2; D remains ambiguous. CDR3 length: 12 residues. Germline V lookup: CDR1 SEHNR, CDR2 FQNEAQ (reference sequence). The V and J ends lost 5 bases and 10 bases respectively, with 14 bases between them. This chain's CDR3 is CASSGLSGVYTF. CDR3 DNA: TGTGCCAGCAGCGGTTTGTCGGGCGTCTACACCTTC.

The chain carries TRBV4-2 and TRBJ2-3, with unresolved D. CDR1 and CDR2 from the germline V gene are LGHNA and YNFKEQ. The V end was cut by 0 bases, the J end by 5 bases, with 9 bases between. The CDR3 sequence is 14 residues long. The CDR3 region is CASSQESVVDTQYF. In DNA form, the CDR3 reads TGTGCCAGCAGCCAAGAATCCGTAGTAGATACGCAGTATTTT.

The chain employs TRBV14 and TRBJ2-3, with D hard to call. The germline V gene has CDR1 SGHDN and CDR2 FVKESK. V was clipped by 2 bases and J by 2 bases, with 5 bases between them. The CDR3 covers 13 residues. CDR3 amino acids: CASSQLLTDTQYF. The CDR3 DNA reads as TGTGCCAGCAGCCAACTACTCACAGATACGCAGTATTTT.

V gene TRBV7-9 combines with J gene TRBJ2-2; a possible D gene is TRBD2 (6 bases). The CDR3 is made up of 15 amino acids. From germline, CDR1 is SEHNR and CDR2 FQNEAQ (reference sequence). V was clipped by 2 bases and J by 2 bases, with 9 bases between them. CDR3 DNA: TGTGCCAGCAGCTTACTAGCGATAAACACCGGGGAGCTGTTTTTT. Encoded protein: CASSLLAINTGELFF.

This rearrangement joins TRBV6-5 to TRBJ2-7; perhaps TRBD2 as D (6 bases). This CDR3 contains 12 residues. Germline loops: CDR1 MNHEY, CDR2 SVGAGI. Trimming removed 11 bases from V and 6 bases from J, with 17 bases in between. The CDR3 DNA reads TGTGCCGCCGGAGGGGCCCGAGGCGAGCAGTACTTC. Amino acid sequence: CAAGGARGEQYF.

This chain uses TRBV11-3 with TRBJ2-1; 7 nucleotides match TRBD2. The CDR3 totals 15 residues. V trimming: 2 bases; J trimming: 10 bases; junction bases outside the gene matches: 11. Germline CDR1 SGHNT, CDR2 YENEEA. The CDR3 spells CASSLSFFAGDEQFF. For the CDR3, the DNA is TGTGCCAGCAGCTTATCTTTCTTCGCGGGAGACGAGCAGTTCTTC.

The chain has TRBV27 and TRBJ2-4; D is uncertain. The length of the CDR3 is 14 residues. V dropped 4 bases and J dropped 0 bases, with 7 bases sitting between them. Germline V gene lookup returns CDR1 MNHEY and CDR2 SMNVEV (reference sequence). CDR3 loop: CASSSELAKNIQYF. The CDR3 region has the DNA TGTGCCAGCAGTTCTGAGCTAGCCAAAAACATTCAGTACTTC.

The chain uses TRBV5-4 and TRBJ2-1; 10 positions match TRBD2. CDR1 is SGHNT, CDR2 YYREEE, per germline (reference sequence). The J segment lost 4 bases and the V segment lost 0 bases, leaving 4 bases of the junction unmatched. The CDR3 contains 16 residues. The CDR3 nucleotides read TGTGCCAGCAGCTTGGCAGGACTAGCGGTTTACAATGAGCAGTTCTTC. This encodes CASSLAGLAVYNEQFF. The complete variable domain, with remaining parts taken from reference TRBV5-4 and TRBJ2-1, reads ETGVTQSPTHLIKTRGQQVTLRCSSQSGHNTVSWYQQALGQGPQFIFQYYREEENGRGNFPPRFSGLQFPNYSSELNVNALELDDSALYLCASSLAGLAVYNEQFFGPGTRLTVL.

The chain couples TRBV5-6 to TRBJ1-2; TRBD1 aligns across 8 bases. CDR1 and CDR2 from the germline V gene are SGHDT and YYEEEE. The CDR3 is 14 residues long. Trimming at V came to 2 bases and at J to 7 bases, leaving 7 bases not matched to a gene. This CDR3 reads CASSLGQGLSGYTF. CDR3 DNA: TGTGCCAGCAGCTTAGGACAGGGTTTAAGTGGCTACACCTTC.

The genes are TRBV27 and TRBJ2-7; TRBD2 agrees at 14 bases. The CDR3 contains 16 residues. J gave up 0 bases and V 4 bases, and 2 bases lay outside the gene matches. Per germline, CDR1 MNHEY and CDR2 SMNVEV (reference sequence). The CDR3 coding sequence is TGTGCCAGCAGTTGGGGACTAGCGGGAGTCTCCTACGAGCAGTACTTC. Protein sequence: CASSWGLAGVSYEQYF.

The chain links TRBV6-1 to TRBJ2-2; no firm D call. This CDR3 has 14 residues. Trimming took off 2 bases at V and 2 bases at J, with 6 bases between the two ends. CDR1 is MNHNS, CDR2 SASEGT, per germline. The chain's CDR3 is CASSERINTGELFF. CDR3 in DNA: TGTGCCAGCAGTGAAAGGATTAACACCGGGGAGCTGTTTTTT.

The chain joins TRBV21-1 to TRBJ2-1. TRBV21-1 is shown as a pseudogene. CDR3 length: 11 amino acids. The CDR3 here is CASSKGKEQFF. CDR3 sequence (DNA): TGTGCCAGCAGCAAGGGAAAGGAGCAGTTCTTC.

The DNA of the CDR3 is TGCAGTGCTAGAGATCAGATCTGGCAGTTCTTC. Translated, it gives CSARDQIWQFF. The V and J genes are TRBV20-1 and TRBJ2-1; D is unclear. V lost 0 bases and J lost 12, with 9 bases in between. Germline loops: CDR1 DFQATT, CDR2 SNEGSKA (reference sequence). This CDR3 spans 11 amino acids.